The TCR beta chain described here comes from a study of cytomegalovirus exposure and HLA in healthy donors (dated by TCRdb to about 2017). Notes on the research overall: An earlier analysis of roughly 610 of the donors reported approximately 260 Gb of sequence data and 117 million unique TCR beta sequences obtained from some 170 million T cells. Typing coverage differed by locus: A, B, C, DRB1 and DQB1 were typed in about 629-640 donors, DQA1 in roughly 500, DPA1 in some 600, and DPB1 in 450 to 490. All discovery cohort repertoires had been generated on a single sequencing platform. Genome-wide SNP genotypes for about 55% of the roughly 670 donors were used in a later genetic analysis, which treated that subset as a discovery cohort. Along with the roughly 670-subject first cohort, a separate validation cohort of around 120 different subjects was used. Rather than using new phenotypic data, the later analysis identified candidate immune exposures from TCR beta sequences and from how often those sequences occurred across donors. Donor age, sex, ethnicity and CMV serostatus were compiled alongside the repertoire data. An earlier analysis of 587 of the donors used high-throughput TCR beta sequencing to judge whether each TCR beta V gene segment behaved as functional or pseudogenic. Among around 400 genotyped donors of the cohort, an average of roughly 230,000 unique TCR beta nucleotide sequences was sequenced per donor, of which approximately 19% were non-productive. Class I and class II HLA loci were covered by the typing at four-digit resolution. To study patterns of TCR occurrence, a later analysis re-analyzed previously published TCR beta repertoires from 700 or so donors and added high-resolution HLA genotyping. Of the approximately 400 genotyped donors, 65% to 90% fell in the genetic ancestry cluster associated with self-reported Caucasian donors. Roughly 5 DR-DQ haplotypes were treated as single units for association and clustering because of strong linkage in the cohort. An early release that covered around 590 HLA-typed donors contained around 300 gigabases of sequencing data and 65 million to 100 million unique TCR sequences. Using immunosequencing, the study profiled T cell repertoires from 666 subjects and related those repertoires to cytomegalovirus serostatus. To predict cytomegalovirus infection status, the study brought together high-throughput TCR immunosequencing, statistical association of individual TCRs with disease status, and machine learning. The study aimed to test whether cataloging public T cell receptors could reveal signatures of past pathogen exposure. Broad study findings and their caveats: Assigning TCR associations to individual alleles was difficult when HLA alleles, especially DR and DQ, strongly co-occurred. Some IMGT-functional V segments, including TRBV6-2 and TRBV6-3, could not be distinguished by the 87-base-pair reads and were therefore excluded. A further reported finding was that TCR beta sequences accurately predicted the HLA-A and HLA-B alleles for most subjects in the first cohort. In a later genetic analysis, a missense DCLRE1C variant was associated with V-gene and J-gene trimming of TCR beta chains, and the association was replicated in an independent cohort. In a later analysis, HLA-associated TCR beta chains were found to be more clonally expanded and to have lower generation probabilities than equally common non-associated chains. In a later analysis, several top co-occurrence clusters were reported to appear linked to parvovirus B19, influenza, CMV and Epstein-Barr virus. Most CMV-associated TCR beta chains appeared to be HLA-restricted in a later analysis, and the HLA associations seemed to be driven largely by CMV exposure. In both the original and validation cohorts, the classifier was reported to diagnose cytomegalovirus status with high specificity and sensitivity. In vitro tests confirmed that three of the cytomegalovirus-associated TCR beta chains recognize cytomegalovirus antigens. A total of 150 to 200 TCR beta chains were listed by the study as associated with cytomegalovirus. Fewer than 20 rarely observed V segments, including chromosome 9 orphons, were excluded from the earlier analysis of several hundred of the donors because counts were too low. A cluster of highly shared sequence variants was judged likely to be a technical artifact of the sequencing pipeline. Because some donors lacked HLA typing at each locus, the association tests relied only on the typed subset. The cohort was sequenced for TCR beta chains only, and without alpha or paired-chain data the features that could be detected were limited. The presence/absence analyses assumed that sequencing depth was roughly uniform across donors, and that assumption may not be true. CMV serostatus was the only immune exposure information available for the cohort. In a later analysis, the rate of TCR association differed among HLA loci, with DRB1 alleles having the most associated TCRs and HLA-C alleles having the fewest. Linkage disequilibrium might explain the correlated functional status among segregating V segments, but an unknown experimental factor could not be excluded. Most TCR sequences were observed very rarely across donors, whereas some public TCRs were present in many individuals. In a later analysis, 16,951 TCR beta sequences were associated with specific HLA alleles at a false discovery rate of 0.05. Compared with the 666-donor mean, donors in an Asian-associated ancestry cluster had fewer N-insertions in productive TCRs, according to a later genetic analysis. In an earlier analysis of roughly 560 of the donors, most TCR beta V segments were observed in productive rearrangements about 90% or about 30% of the time, broadly matching IMGT annotations. The authors suggested that the approach could potentially be extended to other disease states and immunological phenotypes.

The cohort was made up of roughly 670 healthy bone marrow donors. All cohort members were sampled while nominally healthy, although unrecorded immune exposures were likely present. The donor tested CMV seronegative and was one of the 352 seronegative cohort members. A peripheral blood sample was collected from each donor, and TCR beta sequencing was performed on peripheral blood mononuclear cells. The Qiagen DNeasy Blood Extraction Kit was used to extract genomic DNA from the blood cell samples. Receptors were amplified or captured by the immunoSEQ multiplex PCR assay. The multiplex PCR relied on a mix of 60 forward primers for TCR Vbeta segments and 13 reverse primers for TCR Jbeta segments. The CDR3 region of rearranged TCR beta genes was amplified from genomic DNA with a multiplex PCR assay. On the Illumina HiSeq System, the amplified TCR beta libraries were sequenced as 87-base-pair reads. In the source study's methods: A later analysis counted approximately 76 million unique TCR beta chains across the 666 repertoires, and approximately 11 million of these chains were shared by at least two donors. Raw reads were error-corrected and collapsed into unique sequences with a nearest-neighbor algorithm that merged closely related sequences to remove PCR and sequencing errors. V, D and J gene segments were assigned by aligning CDR3 sequences to IMGT reference sequences. For a sequence to be retained, a match of at least six nucleotides to both a V gene segment and a J gene segment was required. Rearrangements were called productive when the CDR3 lacked stop codons and stayed in frame with V and J; all others were non-productive. CDR3 was defined according to IMGT convention as the region running from the second conserved V-encoded cysteine to the conserved J-encoded phenylalanine. The earlier analysis of about 590 of the donors excluded sequences that lacked an unambiguous match to a single V gene segment. An earlier analysis of fewer than 650 of the donors classified V segments as functional when productive rearrangements were above 56.7% and as segregating when the standard deviation between donors was above 5%. A statistical classification framework was built to diagnose cytomegalovirus status from the catalog of TCR beta chain sequences. In a later analysis, TCR nucleotide sequences were compared against IMGT/GENE-DB human TR gene sequences so that V and J genes could be assigned. Using the TCRdist pipeline, a later analysis assigned CDR3 sequences along with most-parsimonious VDJ recombination scenarios. In a later analysis, each TCR beta chain was defined by its CDR3 amino acid sequence together with its V-gene family, and reads without a unique V-gene family were excluded. To address suspected cross-contamination and a sequencing artifact, a later analysis removed around 600 highly shared, low-generation-probability nucleotide sequences. A later analysis calculated a clonal expansion index for each public chain from normalized within-repertoire ranks of inferred template counts. In a later analysis, generation probabilities were computed with a VDJ recombination model fitted to out-of-frame rearrangements, and the resulting probabilities were checked against IGoR. In a later analysis, TCR-TCR, TCR-HLA and TCR-CMV co-occurrence was scored with hypergeometric tests, and a repertoire-size bias correction was applied to TCR pairs. False discovery rates were estimated in a later analysis by permuting HLA or CMV assignments 20 times. In a later analysis, co-occurring TCRs were grouped with DBSCAN, and TCRdist sequence similarity was added when clustering was performed within HLA-allele-positive subsets. Co-occurrence clustering excluded repertoires with fewer than 30,000 or more than 120,000 public chains, plus five with anomalous nucleotide sharing. Held by TCRdb, this immuneACCESS table contains in-frame sequences only and omits some clones. Under half of the omission traces to an unresolved V gene where checked; the cause of the rest is unknown. V and J calls and clone size come straight from that table; D and trimming were deduced from the DNA. This sample has under 200,000 clones in its table, and roughly 84% of those were observed once. Around 0.37% of the sample lies in the top ten.

Including the terminal cysteine and phenylalanine, the CDR3 comprises 12 residues. Of all the DNA, just the CDR3 is kept, 36 bases in frame from base 1. As encoded in the germline V gene, CDR1 is SNHLY while CDR2 is FYNNEI. Ends trimmed: V by 8 bases, J by 7 bases; bases unmatched to a gene: 1. About this clone: Its antigen is still unknown. The sample holds no much larger clone one base away, and base qualities are not on file.

The origin of this receptor is a boy aged 2 to 9 in good health and CMV-seronegative. Material: PBMCs. In this chain, TRBV2 is recombined with TRBJ1-5, with 11 junctional bases fitting TRBD1. The nucleotide sequence is TGTGCCAGCGGGACAGGGGGACAGCCCCAGCATTTT. The resulting protein is CASGTGGQPQHF.